This TCR beta chain appears in the sequencing data of a study of beta chain features in type 1 diabetes. Study-wide points: In type 1 diabetes patients, VDJ junctions had fewer insertions; deletions at these junctions were more frequent. Patients and controls would be equally affected if PCR favored shorter templates. In comparison with healthy donors, patients had naive, central memory and Treg TCRB repertoires that appeared more similar. Researchers could not determine here whether HLA type influences TCRB rearrangement.

About this clone: Its antigen is undetermined. A much larger clone sits a single nucleotide away, making a read error possible.

Expressed TCRB transcripts were sequenced, since all the RNA that had been isolated was reverse transcribed. Method: immunoSEQ multiplex PCR; TCRdb's copy keeps in-frame clones and lacks some. The sample holds approximately 160,000 clones, approximately 8.1% seen once. Trimming removed 1 base from V and 5 bases from J, with 6 bases in between. Germline V gene lookup returns CDR1 SGHVS and CDR2 FQNEAQ. The CDR3 covers 13 residues. The sequencing input was central memory CD4+ T cells from blood. This receptor was identified in a man younger than 30 in good health. The rearrangement uses TRBV7-8 and TRBJ2-1, with D unresolved. This CDR3 is CASSLGANNEQFF. CDR3 bases: TGTGCCAGCAGCTTAGGGGCAAACAATGAGCAGTTCTTC.